This entry concerns a single T cell receptor (beta chain). Here immunoSEQ multiplex PCR was the method, and the copy in TCRdb shows in-frame clones only, minus some. This table has just under 80,000 clones, roughly 93% appearing once. This entry belongs to a study of T cell changes during pregnancy in multiple sclerosis. The receptor's source is a female donor with multiple sclerosis, enrolled in a pregnancy study. Sequenced material: peripheral blood, taken in the first trimester of pregnancy.

The CDR3 is CASSDSAGGPDTQYF. The CDR3 bases are TGTGCCAGCAGTGACTCAGCGGGAGGGCCAGATACGCAGTATTTT. This sequence joins TRBV2 and TRBJ2-3; 10 positions agree with TRBD2. V lost 3 bases to trimming and J lost 4 bases; unmatched junction nucleotides: 4. The germline V gene has CDR1 SNHLY and CDR2 FYNNEI. CDR3 length equals 15 residues.